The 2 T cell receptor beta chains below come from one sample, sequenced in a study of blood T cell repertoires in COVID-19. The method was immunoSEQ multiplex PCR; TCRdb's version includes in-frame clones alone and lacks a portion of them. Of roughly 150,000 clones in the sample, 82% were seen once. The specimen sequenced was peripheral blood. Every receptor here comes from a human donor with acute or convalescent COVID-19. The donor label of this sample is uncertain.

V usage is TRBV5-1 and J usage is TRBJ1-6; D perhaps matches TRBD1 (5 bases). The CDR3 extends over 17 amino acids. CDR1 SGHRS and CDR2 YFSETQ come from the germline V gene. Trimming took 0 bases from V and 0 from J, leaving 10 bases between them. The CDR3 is CASSLVEGHSYNSPLHF. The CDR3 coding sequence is TGCGCCAGCAGCTTGGTGGAGGGGCACTCCTATAATTCACCCCTCCACTTT.

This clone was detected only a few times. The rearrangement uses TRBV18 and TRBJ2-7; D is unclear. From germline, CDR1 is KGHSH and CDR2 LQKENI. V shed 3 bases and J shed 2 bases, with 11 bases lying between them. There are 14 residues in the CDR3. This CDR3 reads CASSPSERAYEQYF. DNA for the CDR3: TGTGCCAGCTCACCCTCGGAGCGTGCCTACGAGCAGTACTTC.